This T cell receptor (beta chain) was captured by sequencing in a study of cytomegalovirus exposure and HLA in healthy donors. The study's findings and limits: Solely CMV serostatus was available to characterize immune exposure. There were reportedly fewer N-insertions in an Asian-associated ancestry cluster than the approximately 700-donor mean, in a later analysis. For TCR beta chains, V- and J-gene trimming was later linked to a missense DCLRE1C variant.

PCR was performed using 60 Vbeta and 13 Jbeta primers. Original methodology: Roughly 10 million shared chains were among tens of millions of unique TCR beta chains counted in a later analysis. Clones were sequenced by immunoSEQ multiplex PCR, and TCRdb holds only the in-frame ones, with some missing. That table furnishes V, J and clone size, whereas the DNA furnished D and trimming. The table lists about 98,000 clones, about 83% of them singletons, with approximately 4% in the top ten. About this clone: Its specificity is not known.

This sequence originates from a female donor in good health and CMV-seropositive. Input material: PBMCs.

The CDR3 loop is CASSFREGGDNEQFF. CDR3 nucleotide sequence: TGTGCCAGCAGCTTCCGGGAGGGGGGCGATAATGAGCAGTTCTTC. The chain carries TRBV5-4 and TRBJ2-1; 8 nucleotides match TRBD2. The CDR3 length is 15 residues. In germline, CDR1 is SGHNT, CDR2 YYREEE (reference sequence). Germline trimming cut 2 bases from V and 7 bases from J; bases unmatched to any gene: 8.